The TCR beta chain described here comes from a study of blood T cells in healthy people across ages. This clonotype was counted only a few times. Its antigen is not known. Primers used in a second PCR of roughly 7 to 12 cycles were a sample-barcoded 5' primer and a J-beta primer mix. The authors tagged each cDNA molecule using a template-switch adaptor with 12 random nucleotides. TCRdb analysed the 5' RACE reads with MiXCR anew, one entry per CDR3 protein. Of about 1.8 million distinct CDR3 sequences listed, about 50% are singletons. Study conclusions and caveats: Long-lived donors had more naive CD4+ cells and higher diversity than aged donors. Measured against age, TCR beta diversity per million T cells decreased in a roughly linear manner.

V was pared by 8 bases and J by 0 bases, with 23 bases between. In germline, CDR1 is MNHNS, CDR2 SASEGT. The CDR3 covers 18 residues. This TCR came from a woman in her thirties or forties in good health. This chain uses TRBV6-1 with TRBJ1-5; no definite D call. Input material: blood. The CDR3 DNA is TGTGCCAGCGGCCCTAGGCAGGTGTCTCTTAATAGCAATCAGCCCCAGCATTTT. Protein sequence: CASGPRQVSLNSNQPQHF.